This T cell receptor beta chain was sequenced for a study of CD8+CD57+ T cells in acquired aplastic anemia. Study-level information: Sorted CD4+ and CD8+ cells gave a mean 3.2 ug DNA, range about 0.19 to 27.4 ug. General study points: It was found that approximately 29 CD8+ CDR3 sequences were shared between patients and controls.

CDR3 size: 14 residues. The germline gives CDR1 SNHLY, CDR2 FYNNEI. Trimming cost V 6 bases and J 5 bases; bases outside gene matches: 5. Sequencing involved patients with CD8+CD57+ cell expansion previously shown by flow cytometry. Note on this clonotype: Its antigen is unknown.

Both TCR beta VDJ combination and CDR3 sequence profiling were carried out. Genomic DNA was the template for this profiling. TCRdb re-called the reads with MiXCR, one entry per CDR3 protein. The repertoire holds a few hundred thousand distinct CDR3 sequences, with roughly a third as singletons. The clonotype was recovered from a human donor with aplastic anemia. Material: sorted CD4+, CD8+, or CD8+CD57+ T cells (not recorded which) from PBMCs. The V call is TRBV2, the J call TRBJ1-4; TRBD1 matches at 8 bases. CDR3 residues: CASRWTGQNEKLFF. The CDR3 bases are TGTGCCAGCAGGTGGACAGGGCAAAATGAAAAACTGTTTTTT.